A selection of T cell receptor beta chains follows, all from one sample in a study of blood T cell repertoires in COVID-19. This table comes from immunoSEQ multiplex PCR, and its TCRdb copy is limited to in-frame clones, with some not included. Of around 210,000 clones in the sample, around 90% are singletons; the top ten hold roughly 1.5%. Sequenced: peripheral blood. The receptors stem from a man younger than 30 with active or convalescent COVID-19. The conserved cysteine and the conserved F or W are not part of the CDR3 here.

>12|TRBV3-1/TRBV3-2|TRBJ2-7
ASSQQVNSYEQY
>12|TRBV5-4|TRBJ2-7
ASSPGGGLYEQY
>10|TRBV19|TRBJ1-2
ASTDRNYGYT
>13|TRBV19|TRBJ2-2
ASSRQATNTGELF
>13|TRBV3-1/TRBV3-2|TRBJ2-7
ASSQGTGTGDEQY
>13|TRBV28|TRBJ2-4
ASSFAQGARDIQY
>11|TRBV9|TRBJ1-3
ASSGGSGNTIY
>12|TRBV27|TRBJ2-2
ASSLAEYTGELF
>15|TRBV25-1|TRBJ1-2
ASSEVGTRHPNYGYT
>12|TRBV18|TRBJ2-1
ASSQREDAPVMF
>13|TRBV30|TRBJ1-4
AWSAGSRTNEKLF
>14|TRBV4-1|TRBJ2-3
ASSKGLAGSTDTQY
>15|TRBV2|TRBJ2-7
ASSSGTSALLFYEQY
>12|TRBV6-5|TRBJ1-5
ASRGQGGSQPQH
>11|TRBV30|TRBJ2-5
AWSVLAGETQY
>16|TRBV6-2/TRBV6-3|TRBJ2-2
ASSWEGLAGANTGELF
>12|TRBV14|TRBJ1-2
ASSQGTAIYGYT
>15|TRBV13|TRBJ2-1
ASSLGRLAGDYNEQF
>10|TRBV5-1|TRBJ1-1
ASSLGIETGF
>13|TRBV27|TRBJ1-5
ASSLRTGMSQPQH
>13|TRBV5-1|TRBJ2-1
ASGPGLAGRNEQF
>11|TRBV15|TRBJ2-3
ATTPPGGDTQY
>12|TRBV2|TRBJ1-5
ASSDVQGQGPQH
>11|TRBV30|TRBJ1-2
AWSPAAYYGYT
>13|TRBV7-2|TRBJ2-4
ASSLRAMGGEIQY
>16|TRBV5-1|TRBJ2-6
ASSLARGPTSGANVLT
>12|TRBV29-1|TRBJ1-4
SVEDPGGNEKLF
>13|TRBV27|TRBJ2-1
ASSLWGGIVDEQF
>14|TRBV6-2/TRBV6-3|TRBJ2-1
ASSRLAGLVYNEQF
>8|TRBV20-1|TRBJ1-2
SARSGGYT
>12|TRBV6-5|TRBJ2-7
ASSLRGGQRGQY
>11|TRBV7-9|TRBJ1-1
ASSSGLNTEAF
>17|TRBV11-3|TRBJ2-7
ASSPLSGTGLFSSYEQY
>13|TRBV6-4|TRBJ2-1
ASSGGTSGIGEQF
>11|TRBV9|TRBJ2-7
ASSRDREGEQY
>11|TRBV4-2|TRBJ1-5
ASSQQGDQPQH
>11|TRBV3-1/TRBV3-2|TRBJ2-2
ASSPRLEGELF
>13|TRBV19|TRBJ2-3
ASSIKPGRTDTQY